This T cell receptor (beta chain) emerged from a study of T-cell reconstitution after alpha-beta-depleted transplantation in children listed by TCRdb under 2016. Describing the broader study: Using TCR repertoire profiling, the study quantitatively followed how T-cell immune reconstitution unfolded in children after TCRalphabeta/CD19-depleted allogeneic hematopoietic cell transplantation. What the work shows at the level of the full study, not this receptor alone: Over subsequent months, a decline in hyperexpanded clone frequencies was noted, and after one year, T-cell counts and TCRbeta diversity were mostly ascribed to newly produced T cells. In some patients, the high TCRbeta diversity seen at day 60 was put down to recipient T cells and intrathymic progenitors that had survived conditioning. Apparently early alphabetaT-cell count recovery about two months after transplant reportedly relied on only several hundred rapidly expanded clones derived from non-depleted graft cells.

Library construction relied on PCR. These reads were obtained on an Illumina HiSeq 2500. Molecular barcoding was employed in the preparation of TCR libraries, with unique molecular identifiers being used to normalize TCRbeta repertoire quantification. TCRdb's own reprocessing of the public reads used fastp at Q25 and MiXCR and kept productive beta chains. CDR3 protein duplicates are merged, each entry listing the most common genes and DNA. The sample records more than 300,000 distinct CDR3 sequences, 15% to 20% of which are singletons. The top ten constitute around 43% of the sample. The sample's treatment or condition label, decoded: allogeneic hematopoietic cell transplantation with graft depleted of TCRalphabeta T cells and CD19 B cells. The transplant recipients were children given TCRalphabeta/CD19-depleted allogeneic hematopoietic cell grafts. From the cysteine up to the phenylalanine, the CDR3 has a length of 15 residues. Just CDR3 DNA is preserved here, 45 bases in frame from base 1. A distance of 20 bases separates the germline ends of V and J, which lose 4 bases and 9 bases respectively.

This clonotype was seen more than once but under ten times. Its binding antigen is unknown. Within one base of it there is no much larger clone, and no base qualities were kept. The clonotype originates from a male patient under 10 years old who had a stem cell transplant for acute lymphoblastic leukemia, so the T cells may come from the graft donor. Specimen: PBMCs, mostly from graft donor cells, collected 360 days after TCRalphabeta/CD19-depleted stem cell transplant. The chain links TRBV5-7 with TRBJ2-4, and the D gene may be TRBD1, 6 bases matching. TRBV5-7 is designated an ORF whose function remains uncertain. The DNA sequence is TGTGCCAGCAGCCCTACCGACAGGAGAAGGAGCATTCAGTACTTC. It translates as CASSPTDRRRSIQYF.